The clone carrying this T cell receptor (beta chain) was detected only once. V lost 0 bases to trimming and J lost 4 bases; unmatched junction nucleotides: 7. The germline gives CDR1 SGHNT, CDR2 YYREEE (reference sequence). The CDR3 is 15 residues long. Repertoires were generated with immunoSEQ multiplex PCR, while TCRdb's copy carries only in-frame clones and drops some. The sample includes approximately 130,000 clones, 96% of them seen just once. This entry comes from a study of T cell changes during pregnancy in multiple sclerosis. The clonotype was recovered from a female donor with multiple sclerosis, enrolled in a pregnancy study. This specimen consisted of peripheral blood, obtained after pregnancy. This sequence joins TRBV5-4 and TRBJ2-7, with TRBD1 identical over 7 bases. CDR3: CASSLAGTALYEQYF. In DNA, the CDR3 is TGTGCCAGCAGCTTGGCTGGGACAGCTTTATACGAGCAGTACTTC.